This TCR beta chain derives from a study of early T cells in non-severe SARS-CoV-2 infection. This clonotype was observed a handful of times. One entry per CDR3 protein results from TCRdb running MiXCR on the 5' RACE reads. This table holds fewer than 120,000 distinct CDR3 sequences, over 10% found once. The clonotype was recovered from an adult who was a healthcare worker with PCR-confirmed SARS-CoV-2 infection or an uninfected control (not recorded which). The sequencing here drew on whole blood, taken at baseline.

The CDR3 nucleotides read TGTGCCAGCAGCAGGGGACAGGGAACAGGGGACACTGAAGCTTTCTTT. Its protein product is CASSRGQGTGDTEAFF. V is TRBV7-6 and J is TRBJ1-1; 9 nucleotides align to TRBD1. Germline assignment: CDR1 SGHVS and CDR2 FNYEAQ. V gave up 5 bases and J gave up 3 bases; unmatched junction bases: 10. The CDR3 has 16 amino acids.